This T cell receptor (beta chain) was recorded in a study of T cell changes during pregnancy in multiple sclerosis. The assay was immunoSEQ multiplex PCR, and TCRdb's table has in-frame clones only and misses some. The sample lists some 97,000 clones, 92% occurring once. The CDR3 has 15 amino acids. With 3 bases clipped from V and 2 bases from J, the junction kept 2 bases outside the gene matches. The germline gives CDR1 SGHRS, CDR2 YFSETQ. This clone was seen once. Source: peripheral blood, taken after pregnancy. The source is a female donor with multiple sclerosis, enrolled in a pregnancy study. The J gene is TRBJ1-2, the V gene TRBV5-1; TRBD1 agrees at 12 bases. CDR3 residues: CASSSGQGANYGYTF. CDR3 bases: TGCGCCAGCAGCTCGGGACAGGGGGCAAACTATGGCTACACCTTC.